A single T cell receptor (beta chain) is shown here with its context. The assay was immunoSEQ multiplex PCR, and TCRdb's table has in-frame clones only and misses some. The sample yields about 54,000 clones, 87% seen once. The sample comes from a study of T cell responses to AZD1222 COVID-19 vaccine. The origin of this receptor is an adult in good health. The material sequenced was peripheral blood, taken on day 0 of AZD1222 vaccination.

The CDR3 DNA reads TGTGCCAGCAGCATCCGACGGGGGGCCAACGTCCTGACTTTC. It encodes CASSIRRGANVLTF. The J gene is TRBJ2-6, the V gene TRBV5-6; D is uncertain. This CDR3 contains 14 residues. V gave up 4 bases and J gave up 4 bases, with 9 bases separating them. In germline, CDR1 is SGHDT, CDR2 YYEEEE.